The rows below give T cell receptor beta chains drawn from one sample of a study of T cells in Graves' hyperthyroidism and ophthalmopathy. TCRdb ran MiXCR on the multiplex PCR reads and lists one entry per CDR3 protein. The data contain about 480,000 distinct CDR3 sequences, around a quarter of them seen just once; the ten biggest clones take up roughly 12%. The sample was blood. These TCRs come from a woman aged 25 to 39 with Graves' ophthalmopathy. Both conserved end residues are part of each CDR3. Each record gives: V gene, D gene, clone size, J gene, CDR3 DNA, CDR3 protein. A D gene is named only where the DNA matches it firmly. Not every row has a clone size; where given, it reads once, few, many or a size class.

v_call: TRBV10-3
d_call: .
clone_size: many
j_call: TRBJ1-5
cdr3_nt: TGTGCCATCAGTGAGTCTTTTCAGCCCCAGCATTTT
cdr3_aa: CAISESFQPQHF

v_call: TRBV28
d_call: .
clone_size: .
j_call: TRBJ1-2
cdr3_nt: TGTGCCAGCAGGACAGTCGAGGGTGCTAACTATGGCTACACCTTC
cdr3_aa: CASRTVEGANYGYTF

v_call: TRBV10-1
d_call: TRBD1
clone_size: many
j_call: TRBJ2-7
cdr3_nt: TGCGCCAGCAACCCGACAGGGGAGGAGGCCTACGAGCAGTACTTC
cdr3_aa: CASNPTGEEAYEQYF

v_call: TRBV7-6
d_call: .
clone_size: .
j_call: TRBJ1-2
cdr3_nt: TGTGCCAGCAGCCCCCTCGGCGGCTATGGCTACACCTTC
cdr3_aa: CASSPLGGYGYTF

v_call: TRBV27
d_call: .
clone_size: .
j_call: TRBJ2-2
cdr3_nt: TGTGCCAGCAGTTTAATTGGGCGGGGGAACACCGGGGAGCTGTTTTTT
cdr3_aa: CASSLIGRGNTGELFF

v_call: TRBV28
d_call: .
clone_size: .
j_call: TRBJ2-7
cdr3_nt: TGTGCCAGCAGTCCAACCCCGAGGTACGAGCAGTACTTC
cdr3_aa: CASSPTPRYEQYF

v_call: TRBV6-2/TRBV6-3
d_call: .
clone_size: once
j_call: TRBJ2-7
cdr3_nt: TGTGCCAGCAGTTACAGGAGAAGGTACGAGCAGTACTTC
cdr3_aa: CASSYRRRYEQYF

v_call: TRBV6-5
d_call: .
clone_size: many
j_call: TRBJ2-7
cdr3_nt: TGTGCCAGCAGTTACCCCGTAGGGCACGAGCAGTACTTC
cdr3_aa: CASSYPVGHEQYF

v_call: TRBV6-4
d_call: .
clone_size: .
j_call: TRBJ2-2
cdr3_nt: TGTGCCAGCAGTGACGGACTAACCACCGGGGAGCTGTTTTTT
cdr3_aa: CASSDGLTTGELFF

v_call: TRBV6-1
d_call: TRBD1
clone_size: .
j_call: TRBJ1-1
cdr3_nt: TGTGCCAGCATTCAACGACAGGGGACCACTGAAGCTTTCTTT
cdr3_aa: CASIQRQGTTEAFF

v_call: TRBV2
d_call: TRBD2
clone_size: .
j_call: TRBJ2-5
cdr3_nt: TGTGCCAGCAGTGAGGGGATAGCGGGGTTTGGGGAGACCCAGTACTTC
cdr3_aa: CASSEGIAGFGETQYF

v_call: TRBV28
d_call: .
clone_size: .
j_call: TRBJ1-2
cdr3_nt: TGTGCCAGCCGCCGCCATGGCTACACCTTC
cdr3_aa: CASRRHGYTF

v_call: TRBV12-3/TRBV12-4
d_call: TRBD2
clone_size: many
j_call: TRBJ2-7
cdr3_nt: TGTGCCAGCAGCCTTAGCGGGGTTGGCTACGAGCAGTACTTC
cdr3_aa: CASSLSGVGYEQYF

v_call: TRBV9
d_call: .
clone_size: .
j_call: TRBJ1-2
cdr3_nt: TGTGCCAGCAGCGTAGCTGGCAGCAACTATGGCTACACCTTC
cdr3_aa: CASSVAGSNYGYTF

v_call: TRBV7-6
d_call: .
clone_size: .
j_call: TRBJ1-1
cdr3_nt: TGTGCCAGCAGCTTAGGCGGACAGCATTGGAGCACTGAAGCTTTCTTT
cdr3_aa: CASSLGGQHWSTEAFF

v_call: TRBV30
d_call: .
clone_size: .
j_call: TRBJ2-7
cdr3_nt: TGTGCCTGCCTCACAGGGCCCTACGAGCAGTACTTC
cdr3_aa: CACLTGPYEQYF

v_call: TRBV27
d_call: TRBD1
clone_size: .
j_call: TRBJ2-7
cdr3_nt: TGTGCCAGCAGTTGGACTGGGACAGATCCCTACGAGCAGTACTTC
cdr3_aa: CASSWTGTDPYEQYF

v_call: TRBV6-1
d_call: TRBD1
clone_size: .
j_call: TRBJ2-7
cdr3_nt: TGTGCCAGCAGTAAAGGGACAGGGGGCCTCGAGCAGTACTTC
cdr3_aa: CASSKGTGGLEQYF

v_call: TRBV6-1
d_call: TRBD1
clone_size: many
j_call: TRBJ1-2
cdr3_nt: TGTGCCAGCAGTGCGGACAGGGTAGGGGGTGGCTACACCTTC
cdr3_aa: CASSADRVGGGYTF

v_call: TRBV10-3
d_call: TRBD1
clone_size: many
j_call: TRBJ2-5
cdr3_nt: TGTGCCACCGGGACAGGGGGCGAAGAGACCCAGTACTTC
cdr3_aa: CATGTGGEETQYF

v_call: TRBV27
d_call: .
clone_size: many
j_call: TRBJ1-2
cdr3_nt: TGTGCCAGCAGTTTCACAGAAAACTGTGGCTACACCTTC
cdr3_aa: CASSFTENCGYTF

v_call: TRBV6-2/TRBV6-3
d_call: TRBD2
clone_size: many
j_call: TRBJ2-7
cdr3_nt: TGTGCCAGCAGTGTAAGACTAGCGGGGGTGCGCTCCTACGAGCAGTACTTC
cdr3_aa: CASSVRLAGVRSYEQYF

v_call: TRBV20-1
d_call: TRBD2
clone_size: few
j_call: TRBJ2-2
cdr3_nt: TGCAGTGCCGCCCCCACTACTAGCGCCGGGGAGCTGTTTTTT
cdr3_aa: CSAAPTTSAGELFF

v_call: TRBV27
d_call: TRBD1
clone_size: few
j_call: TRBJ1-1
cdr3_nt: TGTGCCACCGCGGACAGGGGTCGCTTCACTGAAGCTTTCTTT
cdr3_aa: CATADRGRFTEAFF

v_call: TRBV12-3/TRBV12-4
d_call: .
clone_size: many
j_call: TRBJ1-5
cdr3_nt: TGTGCCAGCAGTTTAACGGGGGTAACTCAGCCCCAGCATTTT
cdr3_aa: CASSLTGVTQPQHF

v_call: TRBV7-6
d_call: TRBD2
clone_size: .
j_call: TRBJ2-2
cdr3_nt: TGTGCCAGCAGCTATACTAGCGGCAACACCGGGGAGCTGTTTTTT
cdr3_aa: CASSYTSGNTGELFF

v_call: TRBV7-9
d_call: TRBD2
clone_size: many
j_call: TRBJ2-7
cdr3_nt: TGTGCCAGCGGGACTAGCGGTACCTACGAGCAGTACTTC
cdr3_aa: CASGTSGTYEQYF

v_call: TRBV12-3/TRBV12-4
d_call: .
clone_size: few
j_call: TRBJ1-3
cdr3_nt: TGTGCCAGCAGTCTCACCCAACACTCTGGAAACACCATATATTTT
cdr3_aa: CASSLTQHSGNTIYF

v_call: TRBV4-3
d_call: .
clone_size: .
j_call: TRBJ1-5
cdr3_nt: TGCGCCAGCAGCCAAGTCTACGGGGGTAGCAATCAGCCCCAGCATTTT
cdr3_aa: CASSQVYGGSNQPQHF

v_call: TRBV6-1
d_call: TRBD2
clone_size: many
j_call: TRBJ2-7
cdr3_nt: TGTGCCAGCAGAAAAAGCGGGGGAGGCTACGAGCAGTACTTC
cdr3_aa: CASRKSGGGYEQYF

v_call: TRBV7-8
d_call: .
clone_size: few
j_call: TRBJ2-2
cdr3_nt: TGTGCCAGCACCCATAGGGGACCGACTGCGAACACCGGGGAGCTGTTTTTT
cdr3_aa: CASTHRGPTANTGELFF

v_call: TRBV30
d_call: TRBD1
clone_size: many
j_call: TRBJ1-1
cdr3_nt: TGTGCCTGGAGCGCGACAGGGTACACTGAAGCTTTCTTT
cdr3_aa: CAWSATGYTEAFF

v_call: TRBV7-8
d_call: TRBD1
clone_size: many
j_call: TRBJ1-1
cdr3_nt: TGTGCCAGCAGCGCAGAGGGACAGGGGAAGGCATGGACTGAAGCTTTCTTT
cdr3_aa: CASSAEGQGKAWTEAFF

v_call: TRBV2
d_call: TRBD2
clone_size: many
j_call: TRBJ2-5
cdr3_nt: TGTGCCAGTACGGGACTAGAGGATGGAGAGACCCAGTACTTC
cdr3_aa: CASTGLEDGETQYF

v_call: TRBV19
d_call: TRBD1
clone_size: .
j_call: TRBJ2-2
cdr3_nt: TGTGCCAGTAGTAACAACAGGGGGCTCGTCGGGGAGCTGTTTTTT
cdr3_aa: CASSNNRGLVGELFF

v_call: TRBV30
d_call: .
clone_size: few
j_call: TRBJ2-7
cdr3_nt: TGTGCCTGGAGTGAATTTGGGGGCTACGAGCAGTACTTC
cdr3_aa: CAWSEFGGYEQYF

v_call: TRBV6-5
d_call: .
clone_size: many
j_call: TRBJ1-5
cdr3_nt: TGTGCCAGCAGTTACTCGACAGATAGCAATCAGCCCCAGCATTTT
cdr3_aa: CASSYSTDSNQPQHF

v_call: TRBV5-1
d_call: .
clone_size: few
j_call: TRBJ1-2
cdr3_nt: TGCGCCAGCAGCCCGGATGGGGGGCGGGCCTATGGCTACACCTTC
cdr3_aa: CASSPDGGRAYGYTF

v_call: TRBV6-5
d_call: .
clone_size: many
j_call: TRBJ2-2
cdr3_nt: TGTGCCAGCAGTTACTCGACAGAGGCCGGGGAGCTGTTTTTT
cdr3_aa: CASSYSTEAGELFF

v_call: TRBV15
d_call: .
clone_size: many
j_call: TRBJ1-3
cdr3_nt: TGTGCCACCAGCAGAGATCGGGGGGCCCCCGACTCTGGAAACACCATATATTTT
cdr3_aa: CATSRDRGAPDSGNTIYF

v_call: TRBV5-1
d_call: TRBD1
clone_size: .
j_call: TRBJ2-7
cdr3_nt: TGCGCCAGCAGCCAAGGGACAGTCCGGGACTACGAGCAGTACTTC
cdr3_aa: CASSQGTVRDYEQYF

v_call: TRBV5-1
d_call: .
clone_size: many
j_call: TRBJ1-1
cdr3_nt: TGCGCCAGCAGCTTGATGGGGTTTCTGAACACTGAAGCTTTCTTT
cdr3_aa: CASSLMGFLNTEAFF

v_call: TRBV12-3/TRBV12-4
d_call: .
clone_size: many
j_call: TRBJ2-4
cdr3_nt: TGTGCCAGCAGCGGACTCACCATAAGAAACATTCAGTACTTC
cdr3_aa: CASSGLTIRNIQYF

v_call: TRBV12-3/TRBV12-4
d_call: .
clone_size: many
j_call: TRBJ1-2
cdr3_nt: TGTGCCAGCAGTTTCAAAAGGGGAGTCTATGGCTACACCTTC
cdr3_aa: CASSFKRGVYGYTF

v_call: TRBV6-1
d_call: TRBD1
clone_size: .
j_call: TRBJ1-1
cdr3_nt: TGTCCCAGCAGTGACAGGGGTTCTACTGAAGCTTTCTTT
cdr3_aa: CPSSDRGSTEAFF

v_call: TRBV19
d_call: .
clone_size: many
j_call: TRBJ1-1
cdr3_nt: TGTGCCAGTAGCTCGGGACGACTAAGTGAAGCTTTCTTT
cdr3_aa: CASSSGRLSEAFF